These 5 T cell receptor beta chains originate from one sample sequenced in a study of T cell repertoires in cytomegalovirus infection (dated by TCRdb to between 2018 and 2021). TCRdb records Illumina HiSeq 1500 as the sequencer. Starting from the raw public reads, TCRdb applied fastp trimming at Q25, assembled clones with MiXCR and retained in-frame beta chains. Entries are consolidated by CDR3 protein sequence, retaining the most common genes and DNA. The sample table lists approximately 750,000 distinct CDR3 sequences, 35% of them with a count of one. 2.8% of the sample is in the top ten clones. The sequenced sample consisted of PBMCs. These receptors were taken from a human donor in good health (CMV status not recorded). Some clones in this sample may be carry-over from other donors' samples.

The V gene is TRBV7-3, the J gene TRBJ1-6; 9 nucleotides match TRBD1. J was trimmed by 5 bases and V by 5 bases; bases with no gene match: 4. Looked up from germline, CDR1 is SGHTA and CDR2 is FQGTGA. The CDR3 sequence is 15 residues long. CDR3 nucleotide sequence: TGTGCCAGCAGCGGGGGGACAGGGAATAATTCACCCCTCCACTTT. Translation: CASSGGTGNNSPLHF.

This clonotype was found a few times. J is TRBJ1-2 and V is TRBV11-2, with D hard to call. This CDR3 is 16 amino acids long. V was trimmed by 5 bases and J by 0 bases, leaving 16 bases between them. The germline gives CDR1 SGHAT, CDR2 FQNNGV. This CDR3 is CASSATRAAANYGYTF. The CDR3 DNA follows: TGTGCCAGCAGCGCCACGCGGGCTGCAGCTAACTATGGCTACACCTTC. Full variable domain (remainder filled in from reference TRBV11-2 and TRBJ1-2): EAGVAQSPRYKIIEKRQSVAFWCNPISGHATLYWYQQILGQGPKLLIQFQNNGVVDDSQLPKDRFSAERLKGVDSTLKIQPAKLEDSAVYLCASSATRAAANYGYTFGSGTRLTVV.

This clonotype was seen many times. The V call is TRBV7-2, the J call TRBJ1-1; a weak D match, TRBD1 (5 bases). The germline V and J ends were trimmed by 5 bases and 0 bases, with 13 bases remaining between them. CDR1 is SGHTA and CDR2 is FQGNSA in the germline V gene. The CDR3 totals 15 residues. The CDR3 sequence: CASSTSGTVNTEAFF. CDR3 DNA: TGTGCCAGCAGCACCTCCGGGACGGTGAACACTGAAGCTTTCTTT. The entire variable domain, with the rest obtained from reference TRBV7-2 and TRBJ1-1, is as follows: GAGVSQSPSNKVTEKGKDVELRCDPISGHTALYWYRQSLGQGLEFLIYFQGNSAPDKSGLPSDRFSAERTGGSVSTLTIQRTQQEDSAVYLCASSTSGTVNTEAFFGQGTRLTVV.

The table lists this clonotype with a few counts. Relative to the germline gene, one junction end is altered; a read error may explain this. The chain links TRBV7-2 to TRBJ2-3, with 8 bases fitting TRBD2. From germline, CDR1 is SGHTA and CDR2 FQGNSA. The CDR3 is made up of 15 amino acids. CDR3 coding DNA: TGTGCCAACAGCCAATCAGCGGGAGTAGCAGATACGCAGTATTTT. This translates into CANSQSAGVADTQYF.

The V call is TRBV24-1, the J call TRBJ1-2; no definite D call. The germline gives CDR1 KGHDR, CDR2 SFDVKD. V gave up 5 bases and J gave up 1 base, with 7 bases separating them. The CDR3 runs 13 residues. The CDR3 loop reads CATSVPDNYGYTF. The DNA of the CDR3 is TGTGCCACCAGTGTGCCGGATAACTATGGCTACACCTTC.